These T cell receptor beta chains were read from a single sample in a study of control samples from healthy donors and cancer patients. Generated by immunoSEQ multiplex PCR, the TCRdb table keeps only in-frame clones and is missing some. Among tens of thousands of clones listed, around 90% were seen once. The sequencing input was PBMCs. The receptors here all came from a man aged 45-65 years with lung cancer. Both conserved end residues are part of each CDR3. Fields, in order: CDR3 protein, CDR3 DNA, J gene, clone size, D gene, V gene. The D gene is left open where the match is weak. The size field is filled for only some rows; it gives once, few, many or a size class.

cdr3_aa: CASSEWGVLSDEQYF
cdr3_nt: TGCGCCAGCAGTGAGTGGGGAGTCCTTAGCGACGAGCAGTACTTC
j_call: TRBJ2-7
clone_size: NA
d_call: NA
v_call: TRBV10-2

cdr3_aa: CASSFQGVTNEKLFF
cdr3_nt: TGTGCCAGCAGCTTTCAGGGTGTGACTAATGAAAAACTGTTTTTT
j_call: TRBJ1-4
clone_size: NA
d_call: NA
v_call: TRBV9

cdr3_aa: CASSLEGGMNTEAFF
cdr3_nt: TGCGCCAGCAGCCTCGAGGGGGGGATGAACACTGAAGCTTTCTTT
j_call: TRBJ1-1
clone_size: NA
d_call: NA
v_call: TRBV4-3

cdr3_aa: CSVVTENTEAFF
cdr3_nt: TGCAGCGTCGTGACAGAGAACACTGAAGCTTTCTTT
j_call: TRBJ1-1
clone_size: NA
d_call: NA
v_call: TRBV29-1

cdr3_aa: CSVEFATPGGYTF
cdr3_nt: TGCAGCGTTGAATTTGCTACTCCGGGGGGCTACACCTTC
j_call: TRBJ1-2
clone_size: once
d_call: NA
v_call: TRBV29-1

cdr3_aa: CASSLQGLGNQPQHF
cdr3_nt: TGTGCCAGCAGTCTACAGGGGTTGGGAAATCAGCCCCAGCATTTT
j_call: TRBJ1-5
clone_size: NA
d_call: TRBD1
v_call: TRBV27

cdr3_aa: CASSRAPYEKLFF
cdr3_nt: TGTGCCAGCAGTCGGGCCCCCTATGAAAAACTGTTTTTT
j_call: TRBJ1-4
clone_size: NA
d_call: NA
v_call: TRBV28

cdr3_aa: CASSAAFDSALHF
cdr3_nt: TGTGCCAGCAGCGCAGCATTTGATTCGGCCCTCCACTTT
j_call: TRBJ1-6
clone_size: NA
d_call: NA
v_call: TRBV5-8

cdr3_aa: CASNRAGGVYEQYF
cdr3_nt: TGTGCCAGCAACCGAGCGGGGGGCGTCTACGAGCAGTACTTC
j_call: TRBJ2-7
clone_size: NA
d_call: TRBD2
v_call: TRBV27

cdr3_aa: CSVEFGTSRYEQYF
cdr3_nt: TGCAGCGTTGAGTTTGGGACGAGCCGCTACGAGCAGTACTTC
j_call: TRBJ2-7
clone_size: NA
d_call: NA
v_call: TRBV29-1

cdr3_aa: CASSPGTGDGTDTQYF
cdr3_nt: TGTGCCAGCAGCCCGGGGACAGGGGATGGCACAGATACGCAGTATTTT
j_call: TRBJ2-3
clone_size: NA
d_call: TRBD1
v_call: TRBV5-6

cdr3_aa: CASSQGGRNEKLFF
cdr3_nt: TGCGCCAGCAGCCAGGGTGGGCGTAATGAAAAACTGTTTTTT
j_call: TRBJ1-4
clone_size: NA
d_call: NA
v_call: TRBV5-1

cdr3_aa: CASSLLRRGLEGNQPQHF
cdr3_nt: TGTGCCAGCAGTTTACTGCGCAGGGGGCTCGAGGGCAATCAGCCCCAGCATTTT
j_call: TRBJ1-5
clone_size: few
d_call: TRBD1
v_call: TRBV28

cdr3_aa: CASSGTGWGEKLFF
cdr3_nt: TGCGCCAGCAGTGGGACAGGGTGGGGTGAAAAACTGTTTTTT
j_call: TRBJ1-4
clone_size: NA
d_call: TRBD1
v_call: TRBV10-2

cdr3_aa: CASRSSRTGIYEQYF
cdr3_nt: TGTGCCAGCAGATCCTCGAGGACAGGGATCTACGAGCAGTACTTC
j_call: TRBJ2-7
clone_size: NA
d_call: TRBD1
v_call: TRBV5-5

cdr3_aa: CASSPTVTNEKLFF
cdr3_nt: TGTGCCAGCAGCCCCACAGTAACTAATGAAAAACTGTTTTTT
j_call: TRBJ1-4
clone_size: NA
d_call: NA
v_call: TRBV9

cdr3_aa: CAISESSGRGGKETQYF
cdr3_nt: TGTGCCATCAGTGAGTCGAGCGGCAGGGGTGGGAAAGAGACCCAGTACTTC
j_call: TRBJ2-5
clone_size: NA
d_call: NA
v_call: TRBV10-3

cdr3_aa: CASTETYNEQFF
cdr3_nt: TGTGCCAGCACAGAGACCTACAATGAGCAGTTCTTC
j_call: TRBJ2-1
clone_size: NA
d_call: NA
v_call: TRBV28

cdr3_aa: CASSNTGTGGFDEQFF
cdr3_nt: TGTGCCAGCTCAAACACGGGGACAGGGGGCTTTGATGAGCAGTTCTTC
j_call: TRBJ2-1
clone_size: NA
d_call: TRBD1
v_call: TRBV7-6

cdr3_aa: CASSYSGKISNTGELFF
cdr3_nt: TGTGCCAGCAGTTACTCAGGGAAAATATCGAACACCGGGGAGCTGTTTTTT
j_call: TRBJ2-2
clone_size: NA
d_call: NA
v_call: TRBV6-2/TRBV6-3

cdr3_aa: CAISEVQGEEAKLFF
cdr3_nt: TGTGCCATCAGTGAAGTACAGGGGGAGGAGGCAAAACTGTTTTTT
j_call: TRBJ1-4
clone_size: NA
d_call: TRBD1
v_call: TRBV10-3

cdr3_aa: CASSAGGSSGNTIYF
cdr3_nt: TGTGCCAGCAGCGCCGGGGGCAGCTCTGGAAACACCATATATTTT
j_call: TRBJ1-3
clone_size: NA
d_call: NA
v_call: TRBV5-4

cdr3_aa: CASSFGWADYGYTF
cdr3_nt: TGTGCCAGCAGTTTTGGCTGGGCGGACTATGGCTACACCTTC
j_call: TRBJ1-2
clone_size: NA
d_call: NA
v_call: TRBV6-2/TRBV6-3

cdr3_aa: CASSLVGSNYGYTF
cdr3_nt: TGTGCCAGCAGCTTAGTTGGCTCTAACTATGGCTACACCTTC
j_call: TRBJ1-2
clone_size: once
d_call: NA
v_call: TRBV7-2

cdr3_aa: CASSKERGTGELFF
cdr3_nt: TGTGCCAGCAGCAAGGAGCGAGGCACCGGGGAGCTGTTTTTT
j_call: TRBJ2-2
clone_size: NA
d_call: NA
v_call: TRBV7-3

cdr3_aa: CASSLVSTSTGGEQYF
cdr3_nt: TGTGCCAGCAGCTTAGTTTCAACCAGTACAGGGGGTGAGCAGTACTTC
j_call: TRBJ2-7
clone_size: NA
d_call: TRBD1
v_call: TRBV7-8

cdr3_aa: CASSLWDDGYEQYF
cdr3_nt: TGTGCCAGCAGCCTGTGGGACGATGGCTACGAGCAGTACTTC
j_call: TRBJ2-7
clone_size: NA
d_call: NA
v_call: TRBV7-9